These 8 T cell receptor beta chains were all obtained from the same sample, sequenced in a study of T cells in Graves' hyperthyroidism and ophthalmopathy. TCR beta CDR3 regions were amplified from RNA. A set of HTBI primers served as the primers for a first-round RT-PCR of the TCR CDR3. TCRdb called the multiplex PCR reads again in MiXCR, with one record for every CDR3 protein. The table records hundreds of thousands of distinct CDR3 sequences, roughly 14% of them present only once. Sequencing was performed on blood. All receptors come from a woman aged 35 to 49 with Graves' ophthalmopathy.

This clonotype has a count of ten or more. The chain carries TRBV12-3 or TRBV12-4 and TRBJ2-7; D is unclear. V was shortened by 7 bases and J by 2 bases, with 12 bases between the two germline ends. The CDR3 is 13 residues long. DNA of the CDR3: TGTGCCAGCACCCAGGCTGGGCCCTACGAGCAGTACTTC. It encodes CASTQAGPYEQYF.

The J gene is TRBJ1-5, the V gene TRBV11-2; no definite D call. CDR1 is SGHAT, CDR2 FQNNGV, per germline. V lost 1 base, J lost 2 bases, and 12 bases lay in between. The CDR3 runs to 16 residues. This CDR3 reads CASSLGTVLGNQPQHF. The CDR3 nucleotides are TGTGCCAGCAGCTTAGGAACGGTGTTAGGCAATCAGCCCCAGCATTTT.

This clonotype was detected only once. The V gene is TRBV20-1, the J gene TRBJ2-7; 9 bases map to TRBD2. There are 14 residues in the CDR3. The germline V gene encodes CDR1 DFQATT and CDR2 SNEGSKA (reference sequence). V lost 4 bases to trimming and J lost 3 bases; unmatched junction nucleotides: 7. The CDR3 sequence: CSAKLPSGIYEQYF. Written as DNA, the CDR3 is TGCAGTGCTAAGTTGCCTAGCGGGATCTACGAGCAGTACTTC.

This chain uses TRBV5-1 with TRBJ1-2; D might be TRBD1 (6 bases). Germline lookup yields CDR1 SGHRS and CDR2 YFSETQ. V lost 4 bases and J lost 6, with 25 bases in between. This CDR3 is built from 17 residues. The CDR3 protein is CASSLRAIKGPGDGYTF. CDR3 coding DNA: TGCGCCAGCAGCCTGAGGGCTATAAAGGGACCAGGGGATGGCTACACCTTC.

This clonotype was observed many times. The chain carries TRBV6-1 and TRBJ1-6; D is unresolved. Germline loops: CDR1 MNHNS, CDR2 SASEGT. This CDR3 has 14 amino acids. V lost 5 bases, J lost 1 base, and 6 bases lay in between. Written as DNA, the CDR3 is TGTGCCAGCAGTAGGGAGTCCTATAATTCACCCCTCCACTTT. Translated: CASSRESYNSPLHF.

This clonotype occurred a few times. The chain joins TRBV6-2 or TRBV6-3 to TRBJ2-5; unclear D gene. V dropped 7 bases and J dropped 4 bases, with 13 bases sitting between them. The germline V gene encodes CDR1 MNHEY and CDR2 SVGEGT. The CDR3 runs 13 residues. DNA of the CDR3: TGTGCCAGCACCAAACCGCCGGGAGAGACCCAGTACTTC. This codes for CASTKPPGETQYF.

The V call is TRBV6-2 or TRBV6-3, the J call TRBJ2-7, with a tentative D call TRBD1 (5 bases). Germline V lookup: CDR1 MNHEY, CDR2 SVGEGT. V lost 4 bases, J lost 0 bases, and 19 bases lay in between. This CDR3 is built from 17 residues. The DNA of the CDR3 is TGTGCCAGCAGTTCCCCCCCGACAGAGAAACCCTCCTACGAGCAGTACTTC. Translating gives CASSSPPTEKPSYEQYF.

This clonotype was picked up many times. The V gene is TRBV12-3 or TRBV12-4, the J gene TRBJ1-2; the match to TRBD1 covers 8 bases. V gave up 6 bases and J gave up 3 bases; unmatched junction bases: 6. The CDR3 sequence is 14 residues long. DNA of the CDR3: TGTGCCAGCAGGGTCAGGGGGCGGGACTATGGCTACACCTTC. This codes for CASRVRGRDYGYTF.